A single sample gave rise to the 28 T cell receptor beta chains below, sequenced in a study of cytomegalovirus exposure and HLA in healthy donors. Amplification used 60 Vbeta primers and 13 Jbeta primers. TCRdb keeps only in-frame clones here, not all; method: immunoSEQ multiplex PCR. The repertoire holds 100,000 to 150,000 clones, with about 76% as singletons. What was sequenced was PBMCs. All receptors derive from a woman aged 55-75 years in good health and CMV-seropositive.

The J gene is TRBJ2-2, the V gene TRBV6-1; 8 positions agree with TRBD1. The V segment lost 5 bases and the J segment 4 bases; nucleotides outside the gene matches: 6. Germline V CDR1 and CDR2: MNHNS, SASEGT. This CDR3 is built from 15 residues. CDR3 sequence (DNA): TGTGCCAGCAGTCCACAGGGGGGCGGCACCGGGGAGCTGTTTTTT. It translates to CASSPQGGGTGELFF.

The V and J genes are TRBV2 and TRBJ2-2; no clear D gene. Trimming stripped 7 bases from V and 4 bases from J, with 13 bases between. This CDR3 is 14 amino acids long. CDR1 SNHLY and CDR2 FYNNEI come from the germline V gene. DNA of the CDR3: TGTGCCAGCACCTTGGTTGAGGTCACCGGGGAGCTGTTTTTT. Amino acids: CASTLVEVTGELFF.

The genes are TRBV5-1 and TRBJ2-6; tentative D call: TRBD1 (6 bases). V was shortened by 0 bases and J by 4 bases, with 11 bases between the two germline ends. The germline CDR1 and CDR2 sequences are SGHRS and YFSETQ. There are 16 residues in the CDR3. The CDR3 DNA reads as TGCGCCAGCAGCTTGGCCAGGGGCGGCGGGGCCAACGTCCTGACTTTC. Residues: CASSLARGGGANVLTF.

V and J are TRBV4-3 and TRBJ2-7, with 9 bases that match TRBD1. J lost 6 bases, V lost 1 base, and 10 bases had no gene match. The germline gives CDR1 LGHNA, CDR2 YSLEER. The CDR3 has 16 residues. Here the CDR3 reads CASSQGRDRVYSEQYF. The CDR3 nucleotides read TGCGCCAGCAGCCAAGGCCGGGACAGGGTGTATAGCGAGCAGTACTTC.

The J gene is TRBJ1-2, the V gene TRBV19; possible D gene TRBD1, 5 bases. The CDR3 runs 16 residues. Germline CDR1 LNHDA, CDR2 SQIVND (reference sequence). V lost 3 bases, J lost 0 bases, and 14 bases lay in between. CDR3 protein: CASSIWGRATNYGYTF. The CDR3 nucleotides read TGTGCCAGTAGTATTTGGGGCAGAGCTACTAACTATGGCTACACCTTC.

This rearrangement joins TRBV6-1 to TRBJ2-1; 8 bases are a match to TRBD2. There are 17 residues in the CDR3. Germline V gene data show CDR1 as MNHNS and CDR2 as SASEGT. After removal of 1 base from V and 0 bases from J, the junction contained 5 bases not matched to a gene. The CDR3 protein is CASSEVIAGSSYNEQFF. CDR3 DNA: TGTGCCAGCAGTGAAGTGATAGCGGGAAGCTCCTACAATGAGCAGTTCTTC.

V gene TRBV19 combines with J gene TRBJ1-5; a weak D match, TRBD1 (5 bases). CDR1 and CDR2 from the germline V gene are LNHDA and SQIVND (reference sequence). CDR3 length: 14 amino acids. V was clipped by 4 bases and J by 2 bases, with 9 bases between them. CDR3 residues: CASSTDRRNQPQHF. The CDR3 DNA follows: TGTGCCAGTAGTACCGACAGACGCAATCAGCCCCAGCATTTT.

The J gene is TRBJ2-5, the V gene TRBV6-6, with D possibly TRBD1 on 7 matching bases. Gene TRBJ2-7 matches the end of the DNA better, so the J call may be wrong. This CDR3 comprises 15 residues. Germline CDR1 is MNHNY and CDR2 is SVGAGI (reference sequence). The CDR3 is CASSYSRDRTYEQYF. The CDR3 DNA is TGTGCCAGCAGTTACTCGCGGGACAGAACCTACGAGCAGTACTTC.

This chain joins TRBV19 and TRBJ2-6; D is unresolved. The CDR3 covers 15 residues. Germline-derived CDR1 and CDR2 are LNHDA and SQIVND (reference sequence). The V and J ends lost 2 bases and 3 bases respectively, with 8 bases between them. This CDR3 reads CASSITGGGANVLTF. CDR3 nucleotide sequence: TGTGCCAGTAGTATAACTGGCGGTGGGGCCAACGTCCTGACTTTC. The full variable domain, with the rest looked up from reference TRBV19 and TRBJ2-6, is DGGITQSPKYLFRKEGQNVTLSCEQNLNHDAMYWYRQDPGQGLRLIYYSQIVNDFQKGDIAEGYSVSREKKESFPLTVTSAQKNPTAFYLCASSITGGGANVLTFGAGSRLTVL.

The chain joins TRBV9 to TRBJ2-3, with D possibly being TRBD2 (5 bases). V lost 7 bases, J lost 2 bases, and 14 bases lay in between. CDR1 is SGDLS, CDR2 YYNGEE, per germline. CDR3 length equals 14 residues. The CDR3: CASRPGTTTDTQYF. CDR3 sequence (DNA): TGTGCCAGCCGGCCGGGAACCACCACAGATACGCAGTATTTT.

This clone came up a few times. The J gene is TRBJ1-4, the V gene TRBV7-6, with 9 bases that match TRBD1. V dropped 1 base and J dropped 4; count of bases not matched to a gene: 1. The CDR3 totals 15 residues. Germline lookup yields CDR1 SGHVS and CDR2 FNYEAQ. Here the CDR3 reads CASSLEDRGNEKLFF. For the CDR3, the DNA is TGTGCCAGCAGCTTAGAGGACAGGGGTAATGAAAAACTGTTTTTT.

The genes are TRBV19 and TRBJ1-4; no definite D call. Germline V lookup: CDR1 LNHDA, CDR2 SQIVND (reference sequence). V was cut by 3 bases and J by 5 bases, with 13 bases left in between. This CDR3 comprises 15 residues. CDR3 protein: CASSIDGIGNEKLFF. CDR3 coding DNA: TGTGCCAGTAGTATCGACGGGATCGGAAATGAAAAACTGTTTTTT.

The chain recombines TRBV7-6 with TRBJ2-5; TRBD2 matches at 10 bases. This CDR3 has 17 amino acids. Trimming at V came to 5 bases and at J to 2 bases, leaving 11 bases not matched to a gene. From germline, CDR1 is SGHVS and CDR2 FNYEAQ. The CDR3: CASSTPATSGTQETQYF. The DNA of the CDR3 is TGTGCCAGCAGCACTCCGGCTACTAGCGGGACTCAAGAGACCCAGTACTTC. The variable domain in full, completed from reference TRBV7-6 and TRBJ2-5, reads GAGVSQSPRYKVTKRGQDVALRCDPISGHVSLYWYRQALGQGPEFLTYFNYEAQQDKSGLPNDRFSAERPEGSISTLTIQRTEQRDSAMYRCASSTPATSGTQETQYFGPGTRLLVL.

The genes are TRBV7-2 and TRBJ1-2; 8 nucleotides match TRBD1. The germline CDR1 and CDR2 sequences are SGHTA and FQGNSA. The V gene end was trimmed by 5 bases and the J gene end by 7 bases; junction bases not matched to a gene: 24. The CDR3 consists of 19 residues. This CDR3 is CASSHFLDRGQVLLAGYTF. CDR3 nucleotides: TGTGCCAGCAGCCATTTCCTCGATCGGGGACAGGTCCTCCTGGCTGGCTACACCTTC.

The chain employs TRBV7-8 and TRBJ2-7; 7 bases fit TRBD2. Germline lookup yields CDR1 SGHVS and CDR2 FQNEAQ. V lost 5 bases to trimming and J lost 2 bases; unmatched junction nucleotides: 12. The CDR3 runs 16 residues. In DNA form, the CDR3 reads TGTGCCAGCAGCCAATACCGACTAGCAGGACCCTACGAGCAGTACTTC. This translates into CASSQYRLAGPYEQYF. The whole variable domain, filled in from reference TRBV7-8 and TRBJ2-7, reads GAGVSQSPRYKVAKRGQDVALRCDPISGHVSLFWYQQALGQGPEFLTYFQNEAQLDKSGLPSDRFFAERPEGSVSTLKIQRTQQEDSAVYLCASSQYRLAGPYEQYFGPGTRLTVT.

The chain joins TRBV7-2 to TRBJ1-2; D unclear. Trimming removed 5 bases at V and 4 bases at J, with 11 bases between. Per the germline V gene, CDR1 is SGHTA and CDR2 is FQGNSA. The CDR3 totals 13 residues. CDR3 sequence reads: CASSPGESYGYTF. The CDR3, as DNA: TGTGCCAGCAGCCCTGGAGAGTCCTATGGCTACACCTTC.

This clone is a singleton in its sample. The chain links TRBV2 to TRBJ2-7, with 7 positions matching TRBD2. V was pared by 7 bases and J by 5 bases, with 8 bases of the junction left unmatched. In germline, CDR1 is SNHLY, CDR2 FYNNEI. The CDR3 sequence is 13 residues long. DNA of the CDR3: TGTGCCAGCAAGTGGGGAGGGTCCAACGAGCAGTACTTC. As protein: CASKWGGSNEQYF.

This sequence joins TRBV19 and TRBJ2-7; 12 bases agree with TRBD2. The CDR3 extends over 16 amino acids. CDR1 and CDR2 (germline): LNHDA, SQIVND (reference sequence). Unmatched junction bases numbered 8, after V lost 5 bases and J lost 3 bases. The CDR3 nucleotides are TGTGCCAGTAGTGCCGTCCTAGCGGGAGGGGTCTACGAGCAGTACTTC. It is translated as CASSAVLAGGVYEQYF.

The V and J genes are TRBV7-2 and TRBJ2-1; D may be TRBD2 (5 bases). This CDR3 is built from 13 residues. V lost 1 base, J lost 9 bases, and 10 bases lay in between. From germline, CDR1 is SGHTA and CDR2 FQGNSA. The CDR3 loop is CASSLVEGLEQFF. The CDR3 coding sequence is TGTGCCAGCAGCTTAGTTGAAGGACTTGAGCAGTTCTTC. Full variable domain (outside the CDR3, taken from reference TRBV7-2 and TRBJ2-1): GAGVSQSPSNKVTEKGKDVELRCDPISGHTALYWYRQSLGQGLEFLIYFQGNSAPDKSGLPSDRFSAERTGGSVSTLTIQRTQQEDSAVYLCASSLVEGLEQFFGPGTRLTVL.

The CDR3 region is CASSDIQGLKPQHF. The CDR3 DNA reads as TGTGCCAGCAGTGACATACAGGGTCTGAAGCCCCAGCATTTT. The genes are TRBV6-1 and TRBJ1-5; tentative D call: TRBD1 (6 bases). CDR3 length equals 14 residues. V was trimmed by 3 bases and J by 8 bases, leaving 14 bases between them. The germline V gene has CDR1 MNHNS and CDR2 SASEGT.

Here the CDR3 reads CASSKRPGTGVGETQYF. The DNA for the CDR3 is TGTGCCAGTAGTAAAAGGCCAGGGACAGGGGTCGGGGAGACCCAGTACTTC. V usage is TRBV19 and J usage is TRBJ2-5; 10 bases agree with TRBD1. Germline trimming cut 4 bases from V and 5 bases from J; bases unmatched to any gene: 13. Germline CDR1 is LNHDA and CDR2 is SQIVND (reference sequence). There are 17 residues in the CDR3.

The J gene is TRBJ2-7, the V gene TRBV5-1; D unclear. The CDR3 is made up of 16 amino acids. Germline-derived CDR1 and CDR2 are SGHRS and YFSETQ. The germline V and J ends were trimmed by 0 bases and 0 bases, with 13 bases remaining between them. CDR3 DNA sequence: TGCGCCAGCAGCTTGGTCGCATCAGGCTTCTCCTACGAGCAGTACTTC. Protein: CASSLVASGFSYEQYF.

The chain recombines TRBV2 with TRBJ1-1; the D gene is possibly TRBD1 (5 bases). V was cut by 3 bases and J by 4 bases, with 12 bases left in between. CDR1 and CDR2 from the germline V gene are SNHLY and FYNNEI. The CDR3 extends over 14 amino acids. CDR3 sequence: CASSDFGGFTEAFF. DNA for the CDR3: TGTGCCAGCAGTGACTTCGGGGGGTTCACTGAAGCTTTCTTT. The complete variable domain, with remaining parts taken from reference TRBV2 and TRBJ1-1, reads EPEVTQTPSHQVTQMGQEVILRCVPISNHLYFYWYRQILGQKVEFLVSFYNNEISEKSEIFDDQFSVERPDGSNFTLKIRSTKLEDSAMYFCASSDFGGFTEAFFGQGTRLTVV.

In this sample, this clone turned up a few times. The chain has TRBV29-1 and TRBJ1-4, with D maybe TRBD1 (5 bases). Germline V gene lookup returns CDR1 SQVTM and CDR2 ANQGSEA. The CDR3 sequence is 9 residues long. V lost 6 bases to trimming and J lost 16 bases, with 12 bases between them. CDR3 protein: CSVRDLRFF. In nucleotides, the CDR3 is TGCAGCGTGCGGGACCTCAGGTTTTTT. The variable domain in full, with the rest retrieved from reference TRBV29-1 and TRBJ1-4, is SAVISQKPSRDICQRGTSLTIQCQVDSQVTMMFWYRQQPGQSLTLIATANQGSEATYESGFVIDKFPISRPNLTFSTLTVSNMSPEDSSIYLCSVRDLRFFGSGTQLSVL.

The chain is built from TRBV6-5 and TRBJ2-5; 10 bases agree with TRBD2. The end of the DNA aligns better with TRBJ2-7, so the J call may be wrong. The CDR3 is 14 residues long. CDR1 is MNHEY and CDR2 is SVGAGI in the germline V gene. CDR3 coding DNA: TGTGCCAGCAGTTTATCTAGCGGGAGCTACGAGCAGTACTTC. Translated: CASSLSSGSYEQYF.

This clone showed up just once. The chain couples TRBV5-1 to TRBJ2-3, with 8 bases aligning to TRBD2. Germline CDR1 and CDR2: SGHRS and YFSETQ. The CDR3 has 15 amino acids. Germline trimming cut 6 bases from V and 3 bases from J; bases unmatched to any gene: 9. The CDR3 nucleotides read TGCGCCAGCACTTTAAGCGGGAGTGGGACAGATACGCAGTATTTT. It codes for CASTLSGSGTDTQYF.

The J gene is TRBJ2-2, the V gene TRBV6-5; perhaps TRBD1 as D (6 bases). This CDR3 is 15 amino acids long. Trimming stripped 5 bases from V and 1 base from J, with 11 bases between. Germline values: CDR1 MNHEY, CDR2 SVGAGI. The CDR3 nucleotides are TGTGCCAGCAGTCTCGGACAGATGAACACCGGGGAGCTGTTTTTT. Its protein is CASSLGQMNTGELFF.

The V and J genes are TRBV30 and TRBJ1-2; D is uncertain. The V and J ends lost 5 bases and 8 bases respectively, with 12 bases between them. Germline CDR1 and CDR2: GTSNPN and SVGIG (reference sequence). CDR3 length: 11 residues. The CDR3 loop is CAWAPVQGYTF. The CDR3, as DNA: TGTGCCTGGGCCCCCGTCCAGGGCTACACCTTC.